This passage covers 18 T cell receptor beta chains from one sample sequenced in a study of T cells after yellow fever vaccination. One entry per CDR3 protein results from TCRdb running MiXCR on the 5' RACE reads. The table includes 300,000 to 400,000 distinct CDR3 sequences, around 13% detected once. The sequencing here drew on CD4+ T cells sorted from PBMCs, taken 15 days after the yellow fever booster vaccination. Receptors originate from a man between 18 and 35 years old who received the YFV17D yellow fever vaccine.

The CDR3: CASSSQGHGYTF. DNA for the CDR3: TGTGCCAGCAGCTCCCAGGGCCATGGCTACACCTTC. The V call is TRBV7-9, the J call TRBJ1-2; possibly TRBD1 for D (5 bases). Between the trimmed V and J ends, which lost 4 bases and 6 bases, there was a span of 9 bases. The CDR3 is 12 residues long. Per germline, CDR1 SEHNR and CDR2 FQNEAQ (reference sequence). The full variable domain, its missing parts supplied by reference TRBV7-9 and TRBJ1-2, is DTGVSQNPRHKITKRGQNVTFRCDPISEHNRLYWYRQTLGQGPEFLTYFQNEAQLEKSRLLSDRFSAERPKGSFSTLEIQRTEQGDSAMYLCASSSQGHGYTFGSGTRLTVV.

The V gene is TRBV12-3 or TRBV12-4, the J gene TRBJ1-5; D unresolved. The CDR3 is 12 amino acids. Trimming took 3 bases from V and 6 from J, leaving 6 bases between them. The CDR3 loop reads CASSLFSQPQHF. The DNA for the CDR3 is TGTGCCAGCAGTTTGTTCAGTCAGCCCCAGCATTTT.

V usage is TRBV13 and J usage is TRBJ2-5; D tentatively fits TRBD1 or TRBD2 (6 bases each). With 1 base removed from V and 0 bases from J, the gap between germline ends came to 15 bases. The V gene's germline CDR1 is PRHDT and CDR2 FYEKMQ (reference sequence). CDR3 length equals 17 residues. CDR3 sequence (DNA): TGTGCCAGCAGCTTAGTCGTTGGGGGGCGGCACCAAGAGACCCAGTACTTC. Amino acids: CASSLVVGGRHQETQYF.

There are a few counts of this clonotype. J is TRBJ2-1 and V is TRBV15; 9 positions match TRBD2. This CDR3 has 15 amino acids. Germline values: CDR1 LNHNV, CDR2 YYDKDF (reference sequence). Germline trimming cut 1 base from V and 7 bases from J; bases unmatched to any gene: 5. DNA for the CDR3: TGTGCCACCAGCAGAGGGGGGCTAGCGGGGAATGAGCAGTTCTTC. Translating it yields CATSRGGLAGNEQFF. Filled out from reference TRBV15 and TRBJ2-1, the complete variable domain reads DAMVIQNPRYQVTQFGKPVTLSCSQTLNHNVMYWYQQKSSQAPKLLFHYYDKDFNNEADTPDNFQSRRPNTSFCFLDIRSPGLGDTAMYLCATSRGGLAGNEQFFGPGTRLTVL.

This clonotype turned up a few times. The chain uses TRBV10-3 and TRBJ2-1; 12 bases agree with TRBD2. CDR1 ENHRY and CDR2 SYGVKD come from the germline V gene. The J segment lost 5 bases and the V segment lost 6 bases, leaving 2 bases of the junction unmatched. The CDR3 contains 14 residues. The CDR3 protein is CAIRRTSGDNEQFF. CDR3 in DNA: TGTGCCATCAGGAGGACTAGCGGGGACAATGAGCAGTTCTTC.

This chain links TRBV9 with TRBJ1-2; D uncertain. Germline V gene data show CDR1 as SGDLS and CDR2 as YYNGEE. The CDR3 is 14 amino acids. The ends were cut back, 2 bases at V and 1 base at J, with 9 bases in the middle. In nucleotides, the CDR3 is TGTGCCAGCAGCGTCAATCGGATTAACTATGGCTACACCTTC. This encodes CASSVNRINYGYTF. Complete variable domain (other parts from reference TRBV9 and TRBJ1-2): DSGVTQTPKHLITATGQRVTLRCSPRSGDLSVYWYQQSLDQGLQFLIQYYNGEERAKGNILERFSAQQFPDLHSELNLSSLELGDSALYFCASSVNRINYGYTFGSGTRLTVV.

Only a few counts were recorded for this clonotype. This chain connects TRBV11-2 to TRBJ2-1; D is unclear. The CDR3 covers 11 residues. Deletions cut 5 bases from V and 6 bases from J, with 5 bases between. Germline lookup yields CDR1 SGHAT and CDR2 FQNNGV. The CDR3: CASSLINEQFF. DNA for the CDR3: TGTGCCAGCAGCCTTATCAATGAGCAGTTCTTC.

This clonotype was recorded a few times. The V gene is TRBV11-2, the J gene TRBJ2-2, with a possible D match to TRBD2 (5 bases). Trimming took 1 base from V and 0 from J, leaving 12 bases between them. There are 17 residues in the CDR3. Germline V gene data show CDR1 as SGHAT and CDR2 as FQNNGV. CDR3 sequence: CASSLVLAGSNTGELFF. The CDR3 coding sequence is TGTGCCAGCAGCTTAGTTCTGGCGGGTTCGAACACCGGGGAGCTGTTTTTT.

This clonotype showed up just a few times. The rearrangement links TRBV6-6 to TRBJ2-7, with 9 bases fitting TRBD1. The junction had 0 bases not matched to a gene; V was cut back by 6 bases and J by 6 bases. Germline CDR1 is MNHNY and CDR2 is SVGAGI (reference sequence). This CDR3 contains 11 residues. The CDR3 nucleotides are TGTGCCAGCAGGGACAGGGGCGAGCAGTACTTC. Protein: CASRDRGEQYF.

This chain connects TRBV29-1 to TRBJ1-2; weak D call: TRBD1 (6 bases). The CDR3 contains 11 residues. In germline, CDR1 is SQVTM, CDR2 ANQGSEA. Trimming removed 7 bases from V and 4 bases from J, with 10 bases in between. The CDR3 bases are TGCAGCGCGGACAGTGCCTATGGCTACACCTTC. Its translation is CSADSAYGYTF.

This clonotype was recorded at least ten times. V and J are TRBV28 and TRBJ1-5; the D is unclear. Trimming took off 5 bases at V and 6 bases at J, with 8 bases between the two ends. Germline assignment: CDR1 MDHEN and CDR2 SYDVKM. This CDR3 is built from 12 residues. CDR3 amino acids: CASSHTIQPQHF. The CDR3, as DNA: TGTGCCAGCAGTCATACCATTCAGCCCCAGCATTTT. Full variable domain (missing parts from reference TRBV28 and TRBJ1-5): DVKVTQSSRYLVKRTGEKVFLECVQDMDHENMFWYRQDPGLGLRLIYFSYDVKMKEKGDIPEGYSVSREKKERFSLILESASTNQTSMYLCASSHTIQPQHFGDGTRLSIL.

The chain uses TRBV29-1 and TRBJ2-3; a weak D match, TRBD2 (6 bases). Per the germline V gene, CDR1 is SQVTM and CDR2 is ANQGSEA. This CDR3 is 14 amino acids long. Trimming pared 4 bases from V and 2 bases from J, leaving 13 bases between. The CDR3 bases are TGCAGCGTTGTGGGGGGTATGTCCACAGATACGCAGTATTTT. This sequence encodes CSVVGGMSTDTQYF.

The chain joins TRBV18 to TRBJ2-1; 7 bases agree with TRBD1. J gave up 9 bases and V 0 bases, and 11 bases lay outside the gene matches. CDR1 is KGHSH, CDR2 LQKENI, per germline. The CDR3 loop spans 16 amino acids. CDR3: CASSPPADRAEGEQFF. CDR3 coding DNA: TGTGCCAGCTCACCACCGGCAGACAGGGCCGAGGGTGAGCAGTTCTTC. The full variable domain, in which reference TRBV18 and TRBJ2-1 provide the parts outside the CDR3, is NAGVMQNPRHLVRRRGQEARLRCSPMKGHSHVYWYRQLPEEGLKFMVYLQKENIIDESGMPKERFSAEFPKEGPSILRIQQVVRGDSAAYFCASSPPADRAEGEQFFGPGTRLTVL.

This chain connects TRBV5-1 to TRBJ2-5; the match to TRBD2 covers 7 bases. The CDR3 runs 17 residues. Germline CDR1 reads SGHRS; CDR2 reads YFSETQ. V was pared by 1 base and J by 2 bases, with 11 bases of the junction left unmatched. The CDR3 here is CASSLMERGPLQETQYF. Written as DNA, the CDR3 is TGCGCCAGCAGCTTGATGGAGCGGGGCCCTTTACAAGAGACCCAGTACTTC.

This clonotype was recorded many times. The CDR3 sequence is CASSLNRVNTGELFF. The CDR3 DNA sequence: TGCGCCAGCAGCTTGAACAGGGTGAACACCGGGGAGCTGTTTTTT. The rearrangement joins TRBV5-1 to TRBJ2-2; D perhaps matches TRBD1 (6 bases). Per the germline V gene, CDR1 is SGHRS and CDR2 is YFSETQ. V shed 1 base and J shed 1 base, with 8 bases lying between them. The CDR3 runs 15 residues.

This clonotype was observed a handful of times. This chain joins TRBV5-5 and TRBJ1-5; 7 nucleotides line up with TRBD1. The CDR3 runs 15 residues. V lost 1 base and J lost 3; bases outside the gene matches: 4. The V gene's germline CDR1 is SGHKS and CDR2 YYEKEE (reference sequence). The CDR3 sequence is CASSLQGENNQPQHF. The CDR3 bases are TGTGCCAGCAGCTTGCAGGGGGAGAACAATCAGCCCCAGCATTTT.

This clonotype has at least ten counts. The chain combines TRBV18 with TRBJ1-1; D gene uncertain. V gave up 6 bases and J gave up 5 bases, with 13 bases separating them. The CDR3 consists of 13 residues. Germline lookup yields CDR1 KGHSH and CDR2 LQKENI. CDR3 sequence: CASSPIEGTEAFF. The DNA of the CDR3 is TGTGCCAGCTCCCCCATTGAAGGGACTGAAGCTTTCTTT.

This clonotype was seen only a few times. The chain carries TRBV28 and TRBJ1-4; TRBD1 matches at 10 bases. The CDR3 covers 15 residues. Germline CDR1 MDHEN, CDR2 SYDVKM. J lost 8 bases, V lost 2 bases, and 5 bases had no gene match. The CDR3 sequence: CASSLGGTGVEKLFF. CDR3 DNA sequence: TGTGCCAGCAGTTTAGGCGGGACAGGGGTAGAAAAACTGTTTTTT.